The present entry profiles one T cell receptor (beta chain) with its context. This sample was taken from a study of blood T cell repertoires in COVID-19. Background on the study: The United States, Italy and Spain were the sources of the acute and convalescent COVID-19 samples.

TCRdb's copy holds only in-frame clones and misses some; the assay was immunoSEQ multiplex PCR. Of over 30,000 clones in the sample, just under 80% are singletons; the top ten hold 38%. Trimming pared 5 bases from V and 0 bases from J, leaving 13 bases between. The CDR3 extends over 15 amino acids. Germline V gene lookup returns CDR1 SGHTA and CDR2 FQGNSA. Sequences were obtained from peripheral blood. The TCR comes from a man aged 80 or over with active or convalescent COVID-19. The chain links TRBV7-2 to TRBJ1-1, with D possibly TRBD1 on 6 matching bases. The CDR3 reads CASSPRQVLNTEAFF. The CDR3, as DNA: TGTGCCAGCAGCCCTCGACAGGTGCTGAACACTGAAGCTTTCTTT.